What follows describes a single TCR beta chain. Its target is unknown. The data belong to a study of immune evolution from preneoplasia to lung adenocarcinoma. The germline V gene has CDR1 SGHDT and CDR2 YYEEEE. The V end lost 0 bases, the J end lost 5 bases, and 11 bases lay between the germline ends. This CDR3 is built from 15 residues. TCRdb keeps only in-frame clones here, not all; method: immunoSEQ multiplex PCR. The table lists several thousand clones, around 76% of them singletons. General study points: Top clone frequencies peaked in normal lung, apparently declining through invasive adenocarcinoma.

The clonotype comes from a person in their 70s with lung adenocarcinoma. Sequenced input: FFPE minimally invasive lung adenocarcinoma tissue. The chain couples TRBV5-6 to TRBJ1-4; D is uncertain. The CDR3 spells CASSLVGGENEKLFF. In DNA form, the CDR3 reads TGTGCCAGCAGCTTGGTGGGTGGGGAAAATGAAAAACTGTTTTTT.